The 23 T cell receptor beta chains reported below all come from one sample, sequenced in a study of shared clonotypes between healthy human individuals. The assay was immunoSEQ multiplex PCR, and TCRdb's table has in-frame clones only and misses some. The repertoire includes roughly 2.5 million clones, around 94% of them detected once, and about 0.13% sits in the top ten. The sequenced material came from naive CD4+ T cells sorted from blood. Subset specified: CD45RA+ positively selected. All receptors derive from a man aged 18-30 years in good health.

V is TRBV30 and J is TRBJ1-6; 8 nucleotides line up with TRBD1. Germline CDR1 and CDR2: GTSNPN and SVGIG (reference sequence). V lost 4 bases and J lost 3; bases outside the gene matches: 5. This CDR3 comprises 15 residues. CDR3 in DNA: TGTGCCTGGACAGGGGGCGATCGCTATAATTCACCCCTCCACTTT. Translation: CAWTGGDRYNSPLHF. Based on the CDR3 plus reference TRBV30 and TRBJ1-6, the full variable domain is SQTIHQWPATLVQPVGSPLSLECTVEGTSNPNLYWYRQAAGRGLQLLFYSVGIGQISSEVPQNLSASRPQDRQFILSSKKLLLSDSGFYLCAWTGGDRYNSPLHFGNGTRLTVT.

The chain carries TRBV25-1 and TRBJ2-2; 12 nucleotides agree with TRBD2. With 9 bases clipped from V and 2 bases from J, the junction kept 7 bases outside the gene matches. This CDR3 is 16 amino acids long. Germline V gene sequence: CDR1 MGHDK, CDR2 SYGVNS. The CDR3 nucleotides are TGTGCCAGTTCCCGACTAGCGGGGGTTAACACCGGGGAGCTGTTTTTT. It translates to CASSRLAGVNTGELFF.

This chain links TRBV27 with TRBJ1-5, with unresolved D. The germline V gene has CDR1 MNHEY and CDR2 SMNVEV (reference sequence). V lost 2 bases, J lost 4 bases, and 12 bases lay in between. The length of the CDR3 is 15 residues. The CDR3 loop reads CASSLLSGSNQPQHF. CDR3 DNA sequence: TGTGCCAGCAGTTTACTGAGCGGATCAAATCAGCCCCAGCATTTT.

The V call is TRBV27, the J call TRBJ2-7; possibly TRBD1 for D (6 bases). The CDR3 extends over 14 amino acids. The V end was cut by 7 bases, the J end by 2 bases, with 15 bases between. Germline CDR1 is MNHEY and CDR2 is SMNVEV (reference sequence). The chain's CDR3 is CASKQGQPPYEQYF. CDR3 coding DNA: TGTGCCAGCAAACAGGGCCAGCCACCCTACGAGCAGTACTTC.

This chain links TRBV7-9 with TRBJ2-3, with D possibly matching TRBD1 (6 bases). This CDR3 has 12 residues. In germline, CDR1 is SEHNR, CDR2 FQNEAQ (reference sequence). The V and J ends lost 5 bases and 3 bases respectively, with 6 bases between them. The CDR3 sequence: CASSTGTDTQYF. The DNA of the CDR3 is TGTGCCAGCAGCACAGGGACAGATACGCAGTATTTT.

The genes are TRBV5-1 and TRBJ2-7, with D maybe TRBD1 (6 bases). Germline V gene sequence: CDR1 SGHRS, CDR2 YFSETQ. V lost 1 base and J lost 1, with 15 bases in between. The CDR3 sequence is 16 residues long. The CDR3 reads CASSLNRDILSYEQYF. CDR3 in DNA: TGCGCCAGCAGCTTGAATCGGGACATATTATCCTACGAGCAGTACTTC.

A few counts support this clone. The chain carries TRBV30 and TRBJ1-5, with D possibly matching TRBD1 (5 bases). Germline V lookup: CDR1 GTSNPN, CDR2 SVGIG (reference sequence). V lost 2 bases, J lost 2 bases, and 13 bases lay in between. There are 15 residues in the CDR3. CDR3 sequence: CAWSQGALGNQPQHF. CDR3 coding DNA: TGTGCCTGGAGTCAAGGGGCGCTGGGCAATCAGCCCCAGCATTTT.

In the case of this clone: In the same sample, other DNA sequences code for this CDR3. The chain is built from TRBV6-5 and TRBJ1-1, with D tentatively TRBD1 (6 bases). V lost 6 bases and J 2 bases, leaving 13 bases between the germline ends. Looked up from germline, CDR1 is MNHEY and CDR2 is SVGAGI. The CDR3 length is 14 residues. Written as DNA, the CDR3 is TGTGCCAGCAGCGCCGGGACACTTAACACTGAAGCTTTCTTT. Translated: CASSAGTLNTEAFF.

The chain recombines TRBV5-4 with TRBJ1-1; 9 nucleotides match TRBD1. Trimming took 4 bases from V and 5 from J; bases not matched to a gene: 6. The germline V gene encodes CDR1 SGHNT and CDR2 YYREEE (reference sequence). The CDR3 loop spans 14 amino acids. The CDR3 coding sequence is TGTGCCAGCAGCCCGACAGGGGGGGGGACTGAAGCTTTCTTT. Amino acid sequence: CASSPTGGGTEAFF.

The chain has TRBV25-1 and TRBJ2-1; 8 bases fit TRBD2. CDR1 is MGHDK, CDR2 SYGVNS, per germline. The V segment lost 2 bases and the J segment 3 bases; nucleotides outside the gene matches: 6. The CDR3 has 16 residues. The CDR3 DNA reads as TGTGCCAGCAGTGAACTGGGTAGCGGGGACTACAATGAGCAGTTCTTC. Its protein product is CASSELGSGDYNEQFF.

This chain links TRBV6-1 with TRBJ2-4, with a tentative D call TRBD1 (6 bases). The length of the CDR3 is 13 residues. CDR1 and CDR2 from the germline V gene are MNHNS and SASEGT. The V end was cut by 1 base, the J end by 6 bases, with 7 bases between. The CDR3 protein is CASSEVRGNIQYF. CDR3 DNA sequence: TGTGCCAGCAGTGAAGTCAGGGGAAACATTCAGTACTTC.

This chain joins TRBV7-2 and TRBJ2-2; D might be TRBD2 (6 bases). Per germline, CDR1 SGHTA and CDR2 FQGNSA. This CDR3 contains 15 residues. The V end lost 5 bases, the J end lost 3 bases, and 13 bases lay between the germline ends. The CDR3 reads CASSVGGWYTGELFF. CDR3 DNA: TGTGCCAGCAGCGTCGGGGGTTGGTACACCGGGGAGCTGTTTTTT.

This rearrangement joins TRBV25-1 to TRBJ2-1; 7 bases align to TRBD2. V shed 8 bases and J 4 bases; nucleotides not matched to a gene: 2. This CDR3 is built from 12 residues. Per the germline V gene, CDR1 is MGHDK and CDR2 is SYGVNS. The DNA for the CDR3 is TGTGCCAGCCGGGACTATTACAATGAGCAGTTCTTC. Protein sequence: CASRDYYNEQFF.

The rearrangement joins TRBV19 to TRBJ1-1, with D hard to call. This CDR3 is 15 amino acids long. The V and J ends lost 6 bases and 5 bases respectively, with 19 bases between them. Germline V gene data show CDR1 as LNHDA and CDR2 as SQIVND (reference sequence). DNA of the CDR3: TGTGCCAGTAGAAAACCGCCCGGGCCGGTGACTGAAGCTTTCTTT. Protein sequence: CASRKPPGPVTEAFF.

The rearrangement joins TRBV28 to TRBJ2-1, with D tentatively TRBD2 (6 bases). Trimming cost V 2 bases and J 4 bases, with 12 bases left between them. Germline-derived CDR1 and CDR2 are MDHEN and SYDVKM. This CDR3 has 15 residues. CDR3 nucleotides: TGTGCCAGCAGTTTACGGGACTGGATTTACAATGAGCAGTTCTTC. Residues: CASSLRDWIYNEQFF. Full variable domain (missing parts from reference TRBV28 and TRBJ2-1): DVKVTQSSRYLVKRTGEKVFLECVQDMDHENMFWYRQDPGLGLRLIYFSYDVKMKEKGDIPEGYSVSREKKERFSLILESASTNQTSMYLCASSLRDWIYNEQFFGPGTRLTVL.

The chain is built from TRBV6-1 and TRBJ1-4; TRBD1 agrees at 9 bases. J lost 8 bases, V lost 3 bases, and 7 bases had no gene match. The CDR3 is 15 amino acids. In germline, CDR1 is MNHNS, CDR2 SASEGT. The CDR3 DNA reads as TGTGCCAGCAGTGAGGGGGACAGGGTCGCGGAAAAACTGTTTTTT. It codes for CASSEGDRVAEKLFF.

CDR3 nucleotide sequence: TGTGCCAGCAGCTCACACCGGGACAGCCAAGAGACCCAGTACTTC. Its translation is CASSSHRDSQETQYF. The rearrangement links TRBV7-9 to TRBJ2-5, with TRBD1 identical over 7 bases. The CDR3 runs 15 residues. The junction had 6 bases not matched to a gene; V was cut back by 4 bases and J by 1 base. CDR1 and CDR2 (germline): SEHNR, FQNEAQ (reference sequence).

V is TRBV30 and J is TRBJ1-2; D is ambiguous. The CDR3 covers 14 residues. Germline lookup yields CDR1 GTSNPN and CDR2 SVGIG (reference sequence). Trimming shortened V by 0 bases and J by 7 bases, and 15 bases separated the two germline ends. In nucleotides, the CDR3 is TGTGCCTGGAGTGTACGGGAGGGAATAGGTGGCTACACCTTC. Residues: CAWSVREGIGGYTF.

The CDR3 spells CASGEETQYF. In DNA form, the CDR3 reads TGTGCCAGCGGGGAAGAGACCCAGTACTTC. V usage is TRBV6-4 and J usage is TRBJ2-5, with no clear D. V lost 8 bases and J lost 3, with 4 bases in between. The CDR3 is 10 amino acids. The V gene's germline CDR1 is MRHNA and CDR2 SNTAGT.

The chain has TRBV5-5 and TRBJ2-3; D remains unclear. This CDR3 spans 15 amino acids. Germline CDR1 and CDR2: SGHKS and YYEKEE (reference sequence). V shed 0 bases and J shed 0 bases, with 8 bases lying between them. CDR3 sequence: CASSLEGSSTDTQYF. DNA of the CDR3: TGTGCCAGCAGCTTGGAGGGTTCTAGCACAGATACGCAGTATTTT.

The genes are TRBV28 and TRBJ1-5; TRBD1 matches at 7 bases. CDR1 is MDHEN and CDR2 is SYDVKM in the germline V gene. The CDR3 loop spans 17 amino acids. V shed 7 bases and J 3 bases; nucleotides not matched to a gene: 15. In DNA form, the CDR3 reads TGTGCCAGCAAGCCTTTACAGGGGCCACCCTACAATCAGCCCCAGCATTTT. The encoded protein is CASKPLQGPPYNQPQHF. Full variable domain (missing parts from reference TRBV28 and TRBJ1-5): DVKVTQSSRYLVKRTGEKVFLECVQDMDHENMFWYRQDPGLGLRLIYFSYDVKMKEKGDIPEGYSVSREKKERFSLILESASTNQTSMYLCASKPLQGPPYNQPQHFGDGTRLSIL.

In DNA form, the CDR3 reads TGTGCCAGTAGTATAGAGGAGGGGAATTCCCTCCACTTT. The encoded protein is CASSIEEGNSLHF. The chain joins TRBV19 to TRBJ1-6; tentatively, D is TRBD1 (5 bases). Germline CDR1 reads LNHDA; CDR2 reads SQIVND (reference sequence). This CDR3 spans 13 amino acids. V was pared by 0 bases and J by 14 bases, with 11 bases between.

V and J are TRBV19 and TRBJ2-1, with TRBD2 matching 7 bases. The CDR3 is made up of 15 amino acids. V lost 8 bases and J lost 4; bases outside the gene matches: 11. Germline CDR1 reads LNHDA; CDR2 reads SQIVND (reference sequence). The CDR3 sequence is CASHSGTIIYNEQFF. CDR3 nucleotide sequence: TGTGCCAGTCATTCCGGGACTATAATATACAATGAGCAGTTCTTC.